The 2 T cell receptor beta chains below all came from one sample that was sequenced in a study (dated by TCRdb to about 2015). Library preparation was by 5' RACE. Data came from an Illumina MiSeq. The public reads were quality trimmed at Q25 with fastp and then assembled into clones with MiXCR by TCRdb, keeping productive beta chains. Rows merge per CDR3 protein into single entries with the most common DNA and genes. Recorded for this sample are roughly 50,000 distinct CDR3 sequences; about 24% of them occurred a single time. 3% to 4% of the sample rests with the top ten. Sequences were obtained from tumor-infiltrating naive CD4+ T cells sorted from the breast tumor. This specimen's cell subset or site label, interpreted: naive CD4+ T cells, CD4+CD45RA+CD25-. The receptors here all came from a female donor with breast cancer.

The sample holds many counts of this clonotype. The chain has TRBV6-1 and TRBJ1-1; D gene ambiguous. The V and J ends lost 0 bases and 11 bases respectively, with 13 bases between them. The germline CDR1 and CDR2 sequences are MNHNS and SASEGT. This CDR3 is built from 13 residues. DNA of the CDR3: TGTGCCAGCAGTGAAGCCCAACACCTTTCGGCTTTCTTT. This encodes CASSEAQHLSAFF.

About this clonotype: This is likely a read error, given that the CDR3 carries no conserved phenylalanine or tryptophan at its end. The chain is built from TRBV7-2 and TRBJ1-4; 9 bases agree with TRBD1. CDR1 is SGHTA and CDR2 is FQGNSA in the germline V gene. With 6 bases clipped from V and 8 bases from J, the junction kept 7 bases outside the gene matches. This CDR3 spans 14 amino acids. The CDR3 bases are TGTGCCAGCAGTTCGGGACAGGGAAGGGAAAAACTGTTTCTT. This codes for CASSSGQGREKLFL.